This T cell receptor (beta chain) was identified in a study of shared clonotypes between healthy human individuals. General study results and limits: It was the few donors that limited the genetic and exposure-history diversity represented. Sampling used blood alone; tissue repertoires probably differ. What naive subsets generally showed was a larger estimated richness than memory subsets showed.

CDR1 is MDHEN, CDR2 SYDVKM, per germline. Trimming cost V 8 bases and J 8 bases, with 16 bases left between them. This CDR3 has 14 amino acids. This clone was counted once. Its antigen remains unknown. Assay: immunoSEQ multiplex PCR; the TCRdb copy retains only in-frame clones and omits some. This table has millions of clones, just over 90% appearing once. The chain couples TRBV28 to TRBJ2-6; D is ambiguous. This clonotype originated in a man younger than 35 in good health. Some clones in this sample may be carry-over from other donors' samples. The sequenced sample was naive CD4+ T cells from PBMCs. Subset meaning: CD45RA+ positively selected. The CDR3 loop is CASLPFQAPNVLTF. In DNA form, the CDR3 reads TGTGCCAGCCTCCCTTTCCAGGCACCCAACGTCCTGACTTTC.